This is a list of T cell receptor beta chains from one sample in a study of CD8+ T cells in alopecia areata. The method was immunoSEQ multiplex PCR; TCRdb's version includes in-frame clones alone and lacks a portion of them. The data contain 100,000 to 150,000 clones, roughly 50% of them singletons. The sample taken for sequencing was NKG2D-low CD8+ T cells sorted from blood. The receptors were sampled from a human donor with alopecia areata. CDR3s include the opening cysteine and the closing phenylalanine or tryptophan. The order of the fields is D gene, clone size, J gene, V gene, CDR3 DNA, CDR3 protein. A D gene is named only where the DNA matches it firmly. The listing skips clone size in some rows; elsewhere it reads once, few, many or a size class.

NA,NA,TRBJ2-5,TRBV7-9,TGTGCCAGCATCCCCACGCGCCAGGTGGAGGGGACCCAGTACTTC,CASIPTRQVEGTQYF
NA,NA,TRBJ1-5,TRBV9,TGTGCCAGCGGCAGGGGTAGGGCGGATCAGCCCCAGCATTTT,CASGRGRADQPQHF
NA,few,TRBJ2-5,TRBV29-1,TGCAGCGTTGAGGGCGGGCAGCAAGAGACCCAGTACTTC,CSVEGGQQETQYF
NA,NA,TRBJ2-1,TRBV9,TGTGCCAGCAGCGTAGGGCTCTCCCCCTACAATGAGCAGTTCTTC,CASSVGLSPYNEQFF
NA,NA,TRBJ2-2,TRBV29-1,TGCAGCGTTGAAGCAACACAGGGTATGACCGGGGAGCTGTTTTTT,CSVEATQGMTGELFF
NA,NA,TRBJ1-1,TRBV27,TGTGCCAGCAGTTTGAGCGAAGACACTGAAGCTTTCTTT,CASSLSEDTEAFF
NA,few,TRBJ1-2,TRBV23-1,TGCGCCAGCAGTCAATTTCAAGCGGTCTCCGGCTATGGCTACACCTTC,CASSQFQAVSGYGYTF
NA,few,TRBJ2-1,TRBV29-1,TGCAGTGGGGATGACAATGAGCAGTTCTTC,CSGDDNEQFF
NA,NA,TRBJ2-1,TRBV29-1,TGCAGCGTGGGGGGAGTGCGTCTTAATTACAATGAGCAGTTCTTC,CSVGGVRLNYNEQFF
NA,NA,TRBJ1-1,TRBV13,TGTGCCAGCAGCCCCCTGGGCACTGAAGCTTTCTTT,CASSPLGTEAFF
NA,NA,TRBJ2-3,TRBV2,TGTGCCAGCTCCCTAATTGAGGGCACAGATACGCAGTATTTT,CASSLIEGTDTQYF
NA,few,TRBJ2-7,TRBV29-1,TGCAGCGTTGGACTAGGGGGGTACGAGCAGTACTTC,CSVGLGGYEQYF
NA,once,TRBJ1-2,TRBV30,TGTGCCGAATCAGGGGCCGACTATGGCTACACCTTC,CAESGADYGYTF
NA,NA,TRBJ2-3,TRBV27,TGTGCCAGCGCCGGGAGTGGCACAGATACGCAGTATTTT,CASAGSGTDTQYF
NA,NA,TRBJ1-2,TRBV29-1,TGCAGCGTTGACCCTGGTTATGGCTACACCTTC,CSVDPGYGYTF
NA,NA,TRBJ1-5,TRBV4-3,TGCGCCAGCAGCCAAGATTCAGGTGCTCAGCCCCAGCATTTT,CASSQDSGAQPQHF
NA,few,TRBJ2-7,TRBV29-1,TGCAGCGTTGATCCTGGGCTTACCCAAAACTACGAGCAGTACTTC,CSVDPGLTQNYEQYF
NA,NA,TRBJ1-2,TRBV7-2,TGTGCCAGCAGCTTAGACACCTATGGCTACACCTTC,CASSLDTYGYTF
NA,few,TRBJ2-7,TRBV29-1,TGCAGCGTTGTCCAGGGCGACTACGAGCAGTACTTC,CSVVQGDYEQYF
TRBD1,NA,TRBJ1-5,TRBV28,TGTGCCAGCAGTTTAGGACAGGGGGCTCCTAATCAGCCCCAGCATTTT,CASSLGQGAPNQPQHF
TRBD2,few,TRBJ2-7,TRBV29-1,TGCAGCGGACTAGCGGGGGACTCCTACGAGCAGTACTTC,CSGLAGDSYEQYF
NA,NA,TRBJ2-1,TRBV9,TGTGCCAGCAGCGTAGACGGGACAACCTACAATGAGCAGTTCTTC,CASSVDGTTYNEQFF
NA,NA,TRBJ1-5,TRBV7-2,TGTGCCAGCAGCTCCCGGGACGGGACCAATCAGCCCCAGCATTTT,CASSSRDGTNQPQHF
NA,NA,TRBJ2-3,TRBV29-1,TGCAGCGTTGGCGGACAGACGAGCACAGATACGCAGTATTTT,CSVGGQTSTDTQYF
NA,NA,TRBJ2-1,TRBV5-1,TGCGCCAGCAGCTCACCCCCAGGTAATGAGCAGTTCTTC,CASSSPPGNEQFF
NA,NA,TRBJ2-1,TRBV29-1,TGCAGCGTTGAGATCCAGGGGAATGAGCAGTTCTTC,CSVEIQGNEQFF
TRBD1,few,TRBJ2-7,TRBV29-1,TGCAGCGTTGACCCGGGACAGGGGGCAGGTGAGCAGTACTTC,CSVDPGQGAGEQYF
NA,NA,TRBJ1-2,TRBV29-1,TGCAGCGTTGATCCAGGGGTGGGCTATGGCTACACCTTC,CSVDPGVGYGYTF
NA,NA,TRBJ2-7,TRBV29-1,TGCAGCGCTGACGACATGGGGCACGAGCAGTACTTC,CSADDMGHEQYF
NA,NA,TRBJ1-2,TRBV9,TGTGCCAGCAGCGTAGTGGACGGCAGCTATGGCTACACCTTC,CASSVVDGSYGYTF
TRBD2,NA,TRBJ2-3,TRBV29-1,TGCAGCGTAGAACGCAGCGGGGGGGCCATAGATACGCAGTATTTT,CSVERSGGAIDTQYF
TRBD1,NA,TRBJ2-4,TRBV7-9,TGTGCCAGCAGCTTCAGTAGGGGGCTCGCCAAAAACATTCAGTACTTC,CASSFSRGLAKNIQYF
NA,NA,TRBJ1-1,TRBV15,TGTGCCACCAGCAGAGATCCCGGGGGGGTCGAAGCTTTCTTT,CATSRDPGGVEAFF
TRBD1,few,TRBJ2-2,TRBV29-1,TGCAGCGGGGGGACAGGGGACACCGGGGAGCTGTTTTTT,CSGGTGDTGELFF
NA,large,TRBJ2-7,TRBV18,TGTGCCAGCTCACCCTGGCGATGGGCCTACGAGCAGTACTTC,CASSPWRWAYEQYF
NA,NA,TRBJ2-1,TRBV28,TGTGCCAGCAGCTCTGCCCCCCGAGGGGCCAATGAGCAGTTCTTC,CASSSAPRGANEQFF
NA,NA,TRBJ2-2,TRBV29-1,TGCAGCGTTGAAGGCACGAACACCGGGGAGCTGTTTTTT,CSVEGTNTGELFF
NA,few,TRBJ2-3,TRBV4-3,TGCGCCAGCAGCCCCGGGTTCGGGGGCGCAGGAGATACGCAGTATTTT,CASSPGFGGAGDTQYF
NA,few,TRBJ2-1,TRBV29-1,TGCAGCTACACCCAGGGTGACTACAATGAGCAGTTCTTC,CSYTQGDYNEQFF
NA,NA,TRBJ2-5,TRBV30,TGTGCCTGGAGGTACACCAAAGAGACCCAGTACTTC,CAWRYTKETQYF
NA,few,TRBJ1-5,TRBV29-1,TGCAGCGTTGTTGGAGAGAATCAGCCCCAGCATTTT,CSVVGENQPQHF
NA,once,TRBJ2-3,TRBV20-1,TGCAGTGCTAGTGAGAGGGTTTTT,CSASERVF
NA,NA,TRBJ2-7,TRBV29-1,TGCAGCGTCATAACCGGGACGGGCGAGCAGTACTTC,CSVITGTGEQYF
TRBD1,few,TRBJ2-1,TRBV28,TGTGCCAGCAGTACCGGACAGGGAATAGAGCAGTTCTTC,CASSTGQGIEQFF
TRBD1,few,TRBJ2-7,TRBV29-1,TGCAGCGTTCAGGGGGCAGCCTACGAGCAGTACTTC,CSVQGAAYEQYF